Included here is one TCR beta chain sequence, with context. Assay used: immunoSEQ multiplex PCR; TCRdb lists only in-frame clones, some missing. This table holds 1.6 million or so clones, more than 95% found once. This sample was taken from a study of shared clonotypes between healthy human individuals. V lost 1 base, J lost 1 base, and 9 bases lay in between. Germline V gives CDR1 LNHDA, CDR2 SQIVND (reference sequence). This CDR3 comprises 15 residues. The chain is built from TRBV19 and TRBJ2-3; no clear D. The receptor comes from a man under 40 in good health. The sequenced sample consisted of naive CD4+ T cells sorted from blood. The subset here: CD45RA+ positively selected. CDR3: CASSIGGTGTDTQYF. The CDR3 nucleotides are TGTGCCAGTAGTATAGGTGGAACAGGCACAGATACGCAGTATTTT.